Below, 28 T cell receptor beta chains from the same sample are listed, as sequenced in a study of T cell responses to AZD1222 COVID-19 vaccine. Clones were sequenced by immunoSEQ multiplex PCR, and TCRdb holds only the in-frame ones, with some missing. The data hold some 120,000 clones, with 93% observed a single time. Material: peripheral blood, obtained on day 0 of AZD1222 vaccination. Receptors were obtained from an adult in good health.

This clone was found a few times. V gene TRBV9 combines with J gene TRBJ2-7; TRBD1 matches at 7 bases. CDR1 SGDLS and CDR2 YYNGEE come from the germline V gene. Trimming took 0 bases from V and 2 from J; bases not matched to a gene: 2. The length of the CDR3 is 14 residues. CDR3 amino acids: CASSVAQGTYEQYF. CDR3 sequence (DNA): TGTGCCAGCAGCGTAGCACAGGGGACCTACGAGCAGTACTTC. The complete variable domain, with remaining parts taken from reference TRBV9 and TRBJ2-7, reads DSGVTQTPKHLITATGQRVTLRCSPRSGDLSVYWYQQSLDQGLQFLIQYYNGEERAKGNILERFSAQQFPDLHSELNLSSLELGDSALYFCASSVAQGTYEQYFGPGTRLTVT.

This clone was recorded once. The gene calls are TRBV7-6 and TRBJ2-1; D possibly corresponds to TRBD1 (6 bases). CDR1 is SGHVS, CDR2 FNYEAQ, per germline. V was pared by 5 bases and J by 5 bases, with 10 bases between. This CDR3 region has 13 residues. The CDR3 is CASSLDRNNEQFF. For the CDR3, the DNA is TGTGCCAGCAGCCTAGACAGGAACAATGAGCAGTTCTTC.

This clone has a single count. The J gene is TRBJ2-3, the V gene TRBV21-1; TRBD2 is the table's D call and was not checked against the DNA. TRBV21-1 is reported as a pseudogene. The length of the CDR3 is 22 residues. The CDR3 DNA follows: TGTGCCAGCAGCAAATTGGGTCTAGCGGGAGAAGAATCTATAATTCGCACAGATACGCAGTATTTT. It yields the protein CASSKLGLAGEESIIRTDTQYF.

CDR3 region: CASSQASSGRAYEQYF. CDR3 nucleotides: TGCGCCAGCAGCCAGGCTTCTAGCGGGAGGGCCTACGAGCAGTACTTC. This sequence joins TRBV4-1 and TRBJ2-7; 12 bases are shared with TRBD2. Losses at the gene ends were 3 bases for V and 2 bases for J; bases not matched to a gene: 5. Germline assignment: CDR1 MGHRA and CDR2 YSYEKL. The CDR3 has 16 residues.

The chain combines TRBV3-1 (or the pseudogene TRBV3-2) with TRBJ2-7, with 9 bases aligning to TRBD1. The germline V gene encodes CDR1 LGHDT and CDR2 YNNKEL (reference sequence). V trimming: 0 bases; J trimming: 5 bases; junction bases outside the gene matches: 5. The CDR3 covers 15 residues. As DNA, the CDR3 is TGTGCCAGCAGCCAAGACCGGACAGGGGTGGACGAGCAGTACTTC. This codes for CASSQDRTGVDEQYF.

This chain connects TRBV4-3 to TRBJ2-5; possible D gene TRBD1, 5 bases. In germline, CDR1 is LGHNA, CDR2 YSLEER. V lost 0 bases, J lost 0 bases, and 11 bases lay in between. The CDR3 totals 16 residues. The CDR3 is CASSQDGRAHQETQYF. Here the CDR3 DNA reads TGCGCCAGCAGCCAAGACGGCAGGGCCCACCAAGAGACCCAGTACTTC.

This clone is a singleton in its sample. V gene TRBV28 combines with J gene TRBJ1-2; D not resolved. Trimming took off 6 bases at V and 4 bases at J, with 6 bases between the two ends. CDR1 and CDR2 (germline): MDHEN, SYDVKM. The CDR3 spans 11 residues. CDR3 in DNA: TGTGCCAGCAGCGGCCGCTATGGCTACACCTTC. It encodes CASSGRYGYTF.

The V gene is TRBV4-2, the J gene TRBJ2-1, with D uncertain. Germline CDR1 LGHNA, CDR2 YNFKEQ. The CDR3 covers 17 residues. Trimming shortened V by 0 bases and J by 3 bases, and 15 bases separated the two germline ends. For the CDR3, the DNA is TGTGCCAGCAGCCAAGATTGGCGTAGGCTAGGCTACAATGAGCAGTTCTTC. This encodes CASSQDWRRLGYNEQFF.

This clone is a singleton in its sample. The J gene is TRBJ1-1, the V gene TRBV28, with 9 bases fitting TRBD1. In germline, CDR1 is MDHEN, CDR2 SYDVKM. CDR3 size: 16 residues. V shed 7 bases and J 4 bases; nucleotides not matched to a gene: 13. CDR3: CASMPTGGVRGTEAFF. CDR3 nucleotides: TGTGCCAGCATGCCGACAGGGGGAGTACGGGGCACTGAAGCTTTCTTT. Drawing the rest from reference TRBV28 and TRBJ1-1, the complete variable domain is DVKVTQSSRYLVKRTGEKVFLECVQDMDHENMFWYRQDPGLGLRLIYFSYDVKMKEKGDIPEGYSVSREKKERFSLILESASTNQTSMYLCASMPTGGVRGTEAFFGQGTRLTVV.

This clone appeared a few times. This rearrangement joins TRBV4-3 to TRBJ2-7, with TRBD2 identical over 11 bases. Trimming at V came to 2 bases and at J to 3 bases, leaving 3 bases not matched to a gene. The CDR3 covers 15 residues. The germline gives CDR1 LGHNA, CDR2 YSLEER. CDR3 bases: TGCGCCAGCAGCCAAACTAGCGGGAGAAGCTACGAGCAGTACTTC. Protein: CASSQTSGRSYEQYF.

The J gene is TRBJ2-6, the V gene TRBV7-2, with D perhaps matching TRBD1 (6 bases). In germline, CDR1 is SGHTA, CDR2 FQGNSA. CDR3 length: 15 residues. V lost 5 bases and J lost 2, with 10 bases in between. The CDR3 loop is CASSRQGTGANVLTF. In nucleotides, the CDR3 is TGTGCCAGCAGCCGCCAGGGGACTGGGGCCAACGTCCTGACTTTC.

The gene calls are TRBV29-1 and TRBJ1-2; 10 positions match TRBD1. Germline V gene data show CDR1 as SQVTM and CDR2 as ANQGSEA. V shed 6 bases and J 6 bases; nucleotides not matched to a gene: 7. The length of the CDR3 is 13 residues. The CDR3 DNA follows: TGCAGCGTCGCTGGGACAGGGGTCCATGGCTACACCTTC. Its translation is CSVAGTGVHGYTF.

The J gene is TRBJ2-2, the V gene TRBV7-2, with D perhaps TRBD2 (5 bases). This CDR3 has 16 residues. The ends were cut back, 5 bases at V and 2 bases at J, with 15 bases in the middle. Looked up from germline, CDR1 is SGHTA and CDR2 is FQGNSA. The CDR3 reads CASSTMIRLNTGELFF. CDR3 nucleotides: TGTGCCAGCAGCACCATGATTAGACTAAACACCGGGGAGCTGTTTTTT.

The chain couples TRBV11-2 to TRBJ2-3; TRBD2 is a possible D gene (6 bases). The CDR3 length is 15 residues. Germline V CDR1 and CDR2: SGHAT, FQNNGV. Deletions cut 5 bases from V and 1 base from J, with 13 bases between. CDR3 protein: CASSNSGLRTDTQYF. The CDR3 nucleotides read TGTGCCAGCAGCAACTCGGGACTCCGCACAGATACGCAGTATTTT.

The V gene is TRBV3-1 (or the pseudogene TRBV3-2), the J gene TRBJ2-1, with D perhaps TRBD1 or TRBD2 (5 bases each). Trimming left V 5 bases short and J 0 bases short, with 11 bases between. Germline values: CDR1 LGHDT, CDR2 YNNKEL (reference sequence). This CDR3 is 15 amino acids long. CDR3 DNA sequence: TGTGCCAGCAGCAAAGCAGGGAGCTCCTACAATGAGCAGTTCTTC. Protein product: CASSKAGSSYNEQFF.

The chain recombines TRBV28 with TRBJ2-7; 8 bases are shared with TRBD2. The CDR3 loop spans 13 amino acids. V lost 3 bases, J lost 6 bases, and 4 bases stayed unmatched. Germline assignment: CDR1 MDHEN and CDR2 SYDVKM. The chain's CDR3 is CASSLVLAGEQYF. The CDR3 region has the DNA TGTGCCAGCAGTTTGGTCCTAGCGGGCGAGCAGTACTTC.

CDR3 sequence (DNA): TGCAGCGCAACAGGGGGAGGAGGCGGGGAGCTGTTTTTT. Encoded protein: CSATGGGGGELFF. The V gene is TRBV29-1, the J gene TRBJ2-2, with TRBD1 matching over 8 bases. The CDR3 has 13 residues. V shed 7 bases, J shed 7 bases, and the junction held 8 bases outside the gene matches. CDR1 is SQVTM and CDR2 is ANQGSEA in the germline V gene.

The rearrangement uses TRBV6-5 and TRBJ2-3; a possible D gene is TRBD1 (6 bases). The germline V gene has CDR1 MNHEY and CDR2 SVGAGI. The CDR3 runs 13 residues. Trimming pared 9 bases from V and 5 bases from J, leaving 15 bases between. CDR3 bases: TGTGCCAGTACAGGGAACGTGGGAGATACGCAGTATTTT. Amino acid sequence: CASTGNVGDTQYF.

This chain links TRBV27 with TRBJ1-6; no definite D call. CDR3 length: 13 amino acids. Trimming took off 6 bases at V and 10 bases at J, with 13 bases between the two ends. From germline, CDR1 is MNHEY and CDR2 SMNVEV (reference sequence). The CDR3 region has the DNA TGTGCCAGCAGCGCGACAAGGAAATCACCCCTCCACTTT. As protein: CASSATRKSPLHF.

The CDR3 bases are TGTGCCAGCAGGTTTACAGGGGGCATGAACACTGAAGCTTTCTTT. Protein product: CASRFTGGMNTEAFF. V usage is TRBV28 and J usage is TRBJ1-1; 9 bases match TRBD1. The J segment lost 0 bases and the V segment lost 6 bases, leaving 5 bases of the junction unmatched. The CDR3 covers 15 residues. Per the germline V gene, CDR1 is MDHEN and CDR2 is SYDVKM. Full variable domain (outside the CDR3, taken from reference TRBV28 and TRBJ1-1): DVKVTQSSRYLVKRTGEKVFLECVQDMDHENMFWYRQDPGLGLRLIYFSYDVKMKEKGDIPEGYSVSREKKERFSLILESASTNQTSMYLCASRFTGGMNTEAFFGQGTRLTVV.

The chain is built from TRBV19 and TRBJ2-1; 8 nucleotides agree with TRBD1. The CDR3 is 15 amino acids. J gave up 8 bases and V 5 bases, and 11 bases lay outside the gene matches. The V gene's germline CDR1 is LNHDA and CDR2 SQIVND (reference sequence). DNA of the CDR3: TGTGCCAGTAGTGACCGGGACAGGTTCGTCGATGAGCAGTTCTTC. This gives the protein CASSDRDRFVDEQFF.

The rearrangement links TRBV28 to TRBJ1-5; 7 positions agree with TRBD1. The CDR3 contains 14 residues. CDR1 is MDHEN and CDR2 is SYDVKM in the germline V gene. The V and J ends lost 1 base and 6 bases, in that order; junction bases with no gene match: 3. CDR3 nucleotide sequence: TGTGCCAGCAGTTTATACCAGGGGGGTCAGCCCCAGCATTTT. Protein sequence: CASSLYQGGQPQHF.

In this sample, this clone turned up once. The chain recombines TRBV28 with TRBJ2-2, with D perhaps TRBD1 (6 bases). The CDR3 length is 13 residues. Trimming pared 7 bases from V and 5 bases from J, leaving 11 bases between. In germline, CDR1 is MDHEN, CDR2 SYDVKM. The CDR3 protein is CASTTTGTGELFF. The DNA of the CDR3 is TGTGCCAGCACCACAACAGGGACCGGGGAGCTGTTTTTT.

The chain's CDR3 is CASSPAHPNSPLHF. The DNA for the CDR3 is TGTGCCAGCAGCCCGGCCCATCCAAATTCACCCCTCCACTTT. The V gene is TRBV3-1 (or the pseudogene TRBV3-2), the J gene TRBJ1-6, with unresolved D. This CDR3 is 14 amino acids long. Germline V gene data show CDR1 as LGHDT and CDR2 as YNNKEL (reference sequence). Between the trimmed V and J ends, which lost 4 bases and 7 bases, there was a span of 11 bases.

V is TRBV5-6 and J is TRBJ1-2, with 7 bases aligning to TRBD1. The CDR3 covers 12 residues. CDR1 is SGHDT, CDR2 YYEEEE, per germline. V was clipped by 4 bases and J by 7 bases; unmatched bases: 4. The CDR3: CASSSNRGGYTF. The CDR3 nucleotides are TGTGCCAGCAGCAGCAACAGGGGTGGCTACACCTTC.

The chain recombines TRBV28 with TRBJ1-1, with 8 nucleotides matching TRBD1. Germline CDR1 MDHEN, CDR2 SYDVKM. V was pared by 5 bases and J by 5 bases, with 4 bases of the junction left unmatched. This CDR3 has 13 residues. The CDR3 is CASSLGQVTEAFF. The CDR3 DNA follows: TGTGCCAGCAGTCTGGGACAGGTAACTGAAGCTTTCTTT.

This rearrangement joins TRBV6-6 to TRBJ2-7; 8 bases fit TRBD1. This CDR3 is 15 amino acids long. V lost 2 bases and J lost 5; bases outside the gene matches: 8. CDR1 and CDR2 (germline): MNHNY, SVGAGI (reference sequence). The CDR3 DNA sequence: TGTGCCAGCAGTTACCCCGGACAGGGAAGTCACGAGCAGTACTTC. Protein product: CASSYPGQGSHEQYF.

The V and J genes are TRBV6-1 and TRBJ1-3; D is undetermined. The germline CDR1 and CDR2 sequences are MNHNS and SASEGT. V lost 3 bases and J lost 4, with 7 bases in between. The CDR3 totals 13 residues. DNA of the CDR3: TGTGCCAGCAGTGAGGCGGTGGGAAACACCATATATTTT. This gives the protein CASSEAVGNTIYF.